These 20 T cell receptor beta chains were sequenced from one sample in a study of PD-L1 blockade in urothelial cancer (dated by TCRdb to the late 2010s). Library preparation was by the immunoSEQ multiplex PCR assay. TCRdb took this table from immuneACCESS and kept in-frame rearrangements with V and J called. Such tables lack part of the clones; where checked against another copy, unresolved V genes explain under half of the gap, and the rest is unexplained. In all, the sample holds some 79,000 clones, and 82% of those were seen once. The ten top clones hold 8% to 9.5% of the sample. The sequencing here drew on PBMCs, taken around atezolizumab (anti-PD-L1) treatment. These receptors originate from a man between 65 and 85 years old with urothelial cancer.

This chain connects TRBV5-8 to TRBJ2-7; no firm D call. The CDR3 loop spans 12 amino acids. Germline V gene sequence: CDR1 SGHTS, CDR2 YDEGEE. Trimming took 4 bases from V and 3 from J, leaving 8 bases between them. CDR3 nucleotide sequence: TGTGCCAGCAGCCTAGATCGCTACGAGCAGTACTTC. This gives the protein CASSLDRYEQYF.

V gene TRBV27 combines with J gene TRBJ1-1; D unresolved. The germline CDR1 and CDR2 sequences are MNHEY and SMNVEV (reference sequence). This CDR3 has 15 amino acids. Trimming shortened V by 2 bases and J by 4 bases, and 14 bases separated the two germline ends. The CDR3, as DNA: TGTGCCAGCAGTTTAAATGGGCGCTTAAGCACTGAAGCTTTCTTT. This encodes CASSLNGRLSTEAFF.

The CDR3 DNA is TGTGCCAGCAGTTTAATGGGCTCCAATGAGCAGTTCTTC. This encodes CASSLMGSNEQFF. This rearrangement joins TRBV27 to TRBJ2-1, with D hard to call. V lost 2 bases, J lost 6 bases, and 8 bases lay in between. The CDR3 totals 13 residues. From germline, CDR1 is MNHEY and CDR2 SMNVEV (reference sequence).

About this clone itself: A read error may account for a junction end that differs from germline. The CDR3, as DNA: TGCGCCAGCAACCTTACGGGGAGGGATGAGCAGTACTTC. Amino acid sequence: CASNLTGRDEQYF. The rearrangement uses TRBV11-2 and TRBJ2-7; 7 nucleotides agree with TRBD2. This CDR3 is 13 amino acids long. The V gene's germline CDR1 is SGHAT and CDR2 FQNNGV. Combining the CDR3 with reference TRBV11-2 and TRBJ2-7 gives the whole variable domain EAGVAQSPRYKIIEKRQSVAFWCNPISGHATLYWYQQILGQGPKLLIQFQNNGVVDDSQLPKDRFSAERLKGVDSTLKIQPAKLEDSAVYLCASNLTGRDEQYFGPGTRLTVT.

This chain joins TRBV7-2 and TRBJ2-1; TRBD2 might be the D (5 bases). This CDR3 region has 13 residues. From germline, CDR1 is SGHTA and CDR2 FQGNSA. Trimming shortened V by 5 bases and J by 5 bases, and 10 bases separated the two germline ends. CDR3 loop: CASSQTRDNEQFF. The CDR3 coding sequence is TGTGCCAGCAGCCAAACGCGGGACAATGAGCAGTTCTTC.

The chain carries TRBV7-9 and TRBJ2-7, with a weak D call TRBD2 (7 bases). Germline V CDR1 and CDR2: SEHNR, FQNEAQ (reference sequence). The germline V and J ends were trimmed by 10 bases and 7 bases, with 14 bases remaining between them. The CDR3 extends over 11 amino acids. The CDR3 protein is CATGRGAEQYF. For the CDR3, the DNA is TGTGCCACCGGACGGGGGGCGGAGCAGTACTTC. Supplemented by reference TRBV7-9 and TRBJ2-7, the full variable domain reads DTGVSQNPRHKITKRGQNVTFRCDPISEHNRLYWYRQTLGQGPEFLTYFQNEAQLEKSRLLSDRFSAERPKGSFSTLEIQRTEQGDSAMYLCATGRGAEQYFGPGTRLTVT.

The V call is TRBV10-1, the J call TRBJ1-1; perhaps TRBD1 as D (5 bases). V gave up 0 bases and J gave up 2 bases, with 7 bases separating them. CDR1 and CDR2 (germline): WNHNN, SYGVQD (reference sequence). The CDR3 is 14 residues long. For the CDR3, the DNA is TGCGCCAGCAGTGAGTCCCAGGGAAACACTGAAGCTTTCTTT. Its translation is CASSESQGNTEAFF.

This clone has more than one count but fewer than ten. V usage is TRBV29-1 and J usage is TRBJ1-1, with TRBD1 identical over 8 bases. Germline assignment: CDR1 SQVTM and CDR2 ANQGSEA. This CDR3 spans 17 amino acids. J was trimmed by 1 base and V by 4 bases; bases with no gene match: 14. The CDR3 sequence: CSVGGGVTGGGNTEAFF. As DNA, the CDR3 is TGCAGCGTTGGCGGTGGGGTCACAGGGGGAGGGAACACTGAAGCTTTCTTT.

This clone came up a few times. J is TRBJ2-2 and V is TRBV11-2; 7 bases are a match to TRBD2. The trim removed 5 bases at V and 7 bases at J, leaving 7 bases unmatched. CDR3 length equals 14 residues. Germline V gene data show CDR1 as SGHAT and CDR2 as FQNNGV. CDR3 protein: CASSVGTTYGELFF. In DNA, the CDR3 is TGTGCCAGCAGCGTCGGGACTACCTACGGGGAGCTGTTTTTT.

V and J are TRBV6-5 and TRBJ2-2; TRBD1 agrees at 7 bases. J lost 7 bases, V lost 6 bases, and 11 bases had no gene match. Germline lookup yields CDR1 MNHEY and CDR2 SVGAGI. CDR3 length equals 15 residues. CDR3 in DNA: TGTGCCAGCAGACCACCGGGACAGTCCCACGGGGAGCTGTTTTTT. Protein product: CASRPPGQSHGELFF.

This chain links TRBV4-2 with TRBJ1-1; weak D call: TRBD1 (5 bases). The CDR3 totals 16 residues. Trimming cost V 1 base and J 4 bases, with 16 bases left between them. Germline-derived CDR1 and CDR2 are LGHNA and YNFKEQ. Here the CDR3 DNA reads TGTGCCAGCAGCCAAGGGACATTTGGGGCCGGCACTGAAGCTTTCTTT. The encoded protein is CASSQGTFGAGTEAFF.

The V gene is TRBV19, the J gene TRBJ2-3, with 8 bases lining up with TRBD2. The V gene end was trimmed by 5 bases and the J gene end by 0 bases; junction bases not matched to a gene: 13. The CDR3 is 18 amino acids. CDR1 and CDR2 (germline): LNHDA, SQIVND (reference sequence). The CDR3 sequence: CASSLGLSGSPSTDTQYF. The CDR3 region has the DNA TGTGCCAGTAGTTTGGGACTAAGCGGGAGCCCAAGCACAGATACGCAGTATTTT.

A few counts support this clone. The V call is TRBV7-8, the J call TRBJ2-7; possible D gene TRBD1, 5 bases. Germline values: CDR1 SGHVS, CDR2 FQNEAQ. V was pared by 6 bases and J by 1 base, with 10 bases between. The CDR3 runs 13 residues. This chain's CDR3 is CASSRDSSYEQYF. The CDR3 DNA reads as TGTGCCAGCAGTCGTGACAGTTCCTACGAGCAGTACTTC.

The chain couples TRBV5-4 to TRBJ2-5; 11 bases are a match to TRBD2. The junction had 1 base not matched to a gene; V was cut back by 4 bases and J by 2 bases. CDR1 is SGHNT and CDR2 is YYREEE in the germline V gene (reference sequence). The CDR3 is 14 residues long. The CDR3 nucleotides are TGTGCCAGCAGCCGGACTAGCGGGCAAGAGACCCAGTACTTC. It translates to CASSRTSGQETQYF.

CDR3 region: CASSNWGATYAYEQYF. The CDR3 region has the DNA TGTGCCAGCAGCAATTGGGGCGCAACGTATGCCTACGAGCAGTACTTC. The chain is built from TRBV5-4 and TRBJ2-5; a weak D match, TRBD1 (5 bases). The DNA end is a closer match to TRBJ2-7, so the J assignment may be wrong. Germline lookup yields CDR1 SGHNT and CDR2 YYREEE (reference sequence). This CDR3 contains 16 residues.

This clone was seen more than once but under ten times. The rearrangement links TRBV30 to TRBJ2-7; possible D gene TRBD2, 5 bases. Germline CDR1 GTSNPN, CDR2 SVGIG (reference sequence). V gave up 0 bases and J gave up 7 bases, with 13 bases separating them. There are 13 residues in the CDR3. The CDR3 here is CAWSVSAVGEQYF. In nucleotides, the CDR3 is TGTGCCTGGAGTGTTAGCGCCGTCGGGGAGCAGTACTTC.

This chain connects TRBV5-4 to TRBJ2-3; 14 nucleotides match TRBD2. With V trimmed by 2 bases and J by 0 bases, 2 bases remained unmatched. The CDR3 has 17 residues. Germline-derived CDR1 and CDR2 are SGHNT and YYREEE (reference sequence). CDR3 region: CASSFGTSGSSTDTQYF. CDR3 nucleotide sequence: TGTGCCAGCAGCTTTGGGACTAGCGGGAGTAGCACAGATACGCAGTATTTT.

This chain links TRBV6-6 with TRBJ1-5; 8 bases map to TRBD1. CDR1 is MNHNY and CDR2 is SVGAGI in the germline V gene (reference sequence). The trim removed 6 bases at V and 6 bases at J, leaving 13 bases unmatched. The CDR3 totals 16 residues. This CDR3 reads CASSPFDRGGGQPQHF. Here the CDR3 DNA reads TGTGCCAGCAGCCCCTTCGACAGGGGTGGAGGTCAGCCCCAGCATTTT.

CDR3 loop: CASRVGGMNTEAFF. CDR3 in DNA: TGTGCCAGCAGGGTGGGAGGGATGAACACTGAAGCTTTCTTT. The rearrangement uses TRBV6-1 and TRBJ1-1; D call uncertain. CDR1 and CDR2 (germline): MNHNS, SASEGT. Trimming removed 6 bases from V and 0 bases from J, with 11 bases in between. The CDR3 runs 14 residues.

The CDR3 DNA sequence: TGTGCCACAACCGGACTAGCGGGGGTCGGGGAGCAGTACTTC. This gives the protein CATTGLAGVGEQYF. The chain recombines TRBV6-6 with TRBJ2-7; TRBD2 agrees at 13 bases. V lost 10 bases and J lost 7; bases outside the gene matches: 10. The CDR3 consists of 14 residues. The germline gives CDR1 MNHNY, CDR2 SVGAGI (reference sequence).